There are a few counts of the clone carrying this T cell receptor (beta chain). This sample was taken from a study of shared clonotypes between healthy human individuals. The repertoire was sequenced with immunoSEQ multiplex PCR; TCRdb's copy has only in-frame clones and lacks some. This sample has about 1 million clones, with under 80% found just once. CDR3 size: 10 residues. CDR1 and CDR2 from the germline V gene are SQVTM and ANQGSEA. The V gene lost 7 bases and the J gene lost 5 bases, with 8 bases spanning the gap. The sequenced material came from memory CD4+ T cells sorted from blood. This sample's subset: CD45RA-negative fraction. The chain recombines TRBV29-1 with TRBJ2-5; D gene unclear. This TCR was recovered from a man younger than 30 in good health. Here the CDR3 reads CSARVETQYF. DNA for the CDR3: TGCAGCGCCCGAGTGGAGACCCAGTACTTC.